This note documents a single T cell receptor (beta chain) sequence. V lost 4 bases and J 9 bases, leaving 19 bases between the germline ends. CDR3 size: 14 residues. CDR1 SEHNR and CDR2 FQNEAQ come from the germline V gene (reference sequence). Extracted RNA was reverse transcribed into cDNA, the sequencing template. Sequencing was performed with immunoSEQ multiplex PCR; in TCRdb, only in-frame clones are kept and a portion is missing. The sample yields 150,000 or so clones, over 80% seen once. This specimen comes from a study of CD8+ T cells in alopecia areata. For the study at large: For 6 to 18 months, tofacitinib was taken, and 6 months off drug followed.

V usage is TRBV7-9 and J usage is TRBJ2-7; maybe TRBD2 (6 bases). The receptor was derived from a human donor with alopecia areata. The specimen was CD8+ T cells sorted from blood, collected at week 0. CDR3 DNA sequence: TGTGCCAGCAGCTACGAATCGGGGACTCGGGGGCAGTACTTC. This encodes CASSYESGTRGQYF.